This T cell receptor beta chain was profiled in a study of OX40 agonist ivuxolimab in advanced cancers. Generated by immunoSEQ multiplex PCR, the TCRdb table keeps only in-frame clones and is missing some. The sample lists 30,000 or so clones, 90% occurring once. Germline V gives CDR1 LNHDA, CDR2 SQIVND (reference sequence). This CDR3 is built from 14 residues. The sequences come from CD4+ or CD8+ T cells sorted from blood, collected in a trial of the OX40 agonist ivuxolimab. This clonotype originated in an adult with an advanced solid tumor such as melanoma, head and neck, liver or kidney cancer. The chain links TRBV19 to TRBJ2-5; TRBD2 matches at 10 bases. The J call is doubtful: the DNA matches TRBJ2-7 better. The CDR3: CASSTSGGSYEQYF. CDR3 nucleotide sequence: TGTGCCAGTAGTACTAGCGGGGGATCCTACGAGCAGTACTTC.